The rows below give T cell receptor beta chains drawn from one sample of a study of OX40 agonist ivuxolimab in advanced cancers. Sequenced by immunoSEQ multiplex PCR; TCRdb stores in-frame clones only, minus some. This sample carries 81,000 or so clones, under 95% of them seen once, and the ten largest clones take under 9.5%. The sample in question was CD4+ or CD8+ T cells sorted from blood, obtained in a trial of the OX40 agonist ivuxolimab. The origin of the receptors is an adult with an advanced solid tumor such as melanoma, head and neck, liver or kidney cancer. Each CDR3 is given with its conserved first and last residue. The D gene is left open where the match is weak. The size field is filled for only some rows; it gives once, few, many or a size class.

J gene,V gene,D gene,clone size,CDR3 protein,CDR3 DNA
TRBJ1-1,TRBV4-1,.,once,CASSQEGLMNTEAFF,TGCGCCAGCAGCCAAGAAGGGCTGATGAACACTGAAGCTTTCTTT
TRBJ2-3,TRBV15,TRBD2,.,CATSYSSGGTGTDTQYF,TGTGCCACCAGTTATAGTAGCGGGGGGACTGGCACAGATACGCAGTATTTT
TRBJ2-1,TRBV19,.,.,CASARGGPSYNEQFF,TGTGCCAGTGCCCGCGGCGGTCCCAGTTACAATGAGCAGTTCTTC
TRBJ1-3,TRBV10-3,.,.,CAISESIFPDSGNTIYF,TGTGCCATCAGTGAGTCGATTTTTCCAGACTCTGGAAACACCATATATTTT
TRBJ2-3,TRBV6-5,.,.,CASSSAYSTDTQYF,TGTGCCAGCAGTTCAGCTTATAGCACAGATACGCAGTATTTT
TRBJ2-7,TRBV6-5,TRBD1,.,CASSFGTAYEQYF,TGTGCCAGCAGTTTTGGGACAGCCTACGAGCAGTACTTC
TRBJ2-5,TRBV6-5,.,once,CASSYAGRDETQYF,TGTGCCAGCAGTTATGCCGGAAGGGATGAGACCCAGTACTTC
TRBJ2-5,TRBV28,.,.,CASSGVSRTDYQETQYF,TGTGCCAGCAGTGGGGTTAGTAGGACCGATTACCAAGAGACCCAGTACTTC
TRBJ2-7,TRBV29-1,.,.,CSSQGGASYEQYF,TGCAGCTCTCAAGGTGGTGCCTCCTACGAGCAGTACTTC
TRBJ2-1,TRBV28,.,.,CASSSLRGRSYNEQFF,TGTGCCAGCAGTTCCCTCAGGGGTAGGTCCTACAATGAGCAGTTCTTC
TRBJ2-5,TRBV4-1,.,.,CASSQDPEETQYF,TGCGCCAGCAGCCAAGATCCCGAAGAGACCCAGTACTTC
TRBJ1-3,TRBV4-3,.,.,CASSQDQGEAVNTIYF,TGCGCCAGCAGCCAAGATCAGGGAGAAGCTGTCAACACCATATATTTT